Presented here are 12 T cell receptor beta chains from one specimen sequenced in a study of blood T cell repertoires in COVID-19 (dated by TCRdb to 2019 to 2021). To prepare the library, the immunoSEQ multiplex PCR assay was applied. Entries here come from immuneACCESS through TCRdb and include only in-frame sequences with V and J called. Some clones fail to appear in such tables; in the studies checked, an unresolved V gene covers under half of the shortfall, and the cause of the remainder is unknown. For this sample there are around 370,000 clones; about 87% appear just once. The ten largest clonotypes hold about 6% of the sample. The sample consisted of peripheral blood. These receptor sequences come from a woman aged 45 to 65 with COVID-19, enrolled during active disease.

J is TRBJ2-1 and V is TRBV24-1, with 9 bases lining up with TRBD1. The germline CDR1 and CDR2 sequences are KGHDR and SFDVKD. V lost 2 bases to trimming and J lost 7 bases; unmatched junction nucleotides: 2. This CDR3 is built from 14 residues. The DNA of the CDR3 is TGTGCCACCAGTGATTACAGGGGGCTGAATGAGCAGTTCTTC. Translation gives CATSDYRGLNEQFF.

The chain is built from TRBV5-6 and TRBJ2-2; D is perhaps TRBD1 (6 bases). The germline V gene encodes CDR1 SGHDT and CDR2 YYEEEE. CDR3 length: 15 amino acids. V lost 3 bases, J lost 0 bases, and 9 bases lay in between. CDR3 DNA: TGTGCCAGCAGCTCCGGACAGACGAACACCGGGGAGCTGTTTTTT. It codes for CASSSGQTNTGELFF.

The V and J genes are TRBV9 and TRBJ1-5; 10 nucleotides agree with TRBD1. V shed 0 bases and J 6 bases; nucleotides not matched to a gene: 3. CDR1 and CDR2 (germline): SGDLS, YYNGEE. CDR3 length equals 15 residues. The CDR3, as DNA: TGTGCCAGCAGCGTAGAGGGACAGGGGAGTCAGCCCCAGCATTTT. It specifies CASSVEGQGSQPQHF.

This rearrangement joins TRBV19 to TRBJ1-1, with a weak D call TRBD1 (6 bases). Trimming cost V 2 bases and J 2 bases, with 12 bases left between them. The V gene's germline CDR1 is LNHDA and CDR2 SQIVND (reference sequence). The CDR3 contains 15 residues. The CDR3 DNA reads as TGTGCCAGTAGTATAAGGGGGAATGTAAACACTGAAGCTTTCTTT. It specifies CASSIRGNVNTEAFF.

The chain recombines TRBV6-5 with TRBJ2-1; TRBD1 matches at 11 bases. The germline CDR1 and CDR2 sequences are MNHEY and SVGAGI. Losses at the gene ends were 2 bases for V and 7 bases for J; bases not matched to a gene: 4. The CDR3 totals 15 residues. CDR3 nucleotide sequence: TGTGCCAGCAGTTACGGAGGGACAGGGGGAAATGAGCAGTTCTTC. This translates into CASSYGGTGGNEQFF.

The V gene is TRBV6-2 or TRBV6-3, the J gene TRBJ1-1; weak D call: TRBD1 (5 bases). V was cut by 5 bases and J by 0 bases, with 7 bases left in between. CDR1 is MNHEY, CDR2 SVGEGT, per germline. The CDR3 consists of 13 residues. CDR3 coding DNA: TGTGCCAGCAGTGACAGTATGAACACTGAAGCTTTCTTT. Protein product: CASSDSMNTEAFF.

The chain is built from TRBV2 and TRBJ2-3; possibly TRBD2 for D (5 bases). The V and J ends lost 1 base and 3 bases respectively, with 8 bases between them. The CDR3 has 14 residues. Germline-derived CDR1 and CDR2 are SNHLY and FYNNEI. The CDR3 sequence is CASSEGTGTDTQYF. The DNA of the CDR3 is TGTGCCAGCAGTGAAGGGACTGGGACAGATACGCAGTATTTT.

The chain is built from TRBV30 and TRBJ1-1, with D hard to call. The germline gives CDR1 GTSNPN, CDR2 SVGIG (reference sequence). V lost 4 bases and J 8 bases, leaving 11 bases between the germline ends. The CDR3 sequence is 11 residues long. The CDR3 coding sequence is TGTGCCTGGACTGGTAGAGAAGAAGCTTTCTTT. It encodes CAWTGREEAFF.

The gene calls are TRBV7-9 and TRBJ2-3; a weak D match, TRBD1 (6 bases). Trimming removed 5 bases from V and 0 bases from J, with 12 bases in between. The CDR3 covers 15 residues. Germline CDR1 is SEHNR and CDR2 is FQNEAQ (reference sequence). The chain's CDR3 is CASSPQGGSTDTQYF. The DNA of the CDR3 is TGTGCCAGCAGCCCCCAAGGGGGTAGCACAGATACGCAGTATTTT.

As DNA, the CDR3 is TGCGCCAGCAGCACCCCTCGGGGGACTAGCGGGCCCCTGACCTACAATGAGCAGTTCTTC. It specifies CASSTPRGTSGPLTYNEQFF. This chain connects TRBV5-1 to TRBJ2-1, with 12 bases that match TRBD2. The J segment lost 2 bases and the V segment lost 4 bases, leaving 16 bases of the junction unmatched. This CDR3 contains 20 residues. CDR1 is SGHRS and CDR2 is YFSETQ in the germline V gene.

The chain links TRBV28 to TRBJ2-5; TRBD1 aligns across 7 bases. The germline gives CDR1 MDHEN, CDR2 SYDVKM. The CDR3 sequence is 14 residues long. The J segment lost 2 bases and the V segment lost 7 bases, leaving 7 bases of the junction unmatched. DNA of the CDR3: TGTGCCAGCACCTTGGCAGGGGGACAAGAGACCCAGTACTTC. Protein sequence: CASTLAGGQETQYF.

The V and J genes are TRBV5-1 and TRBJ2-2; D not certain. CDR1 and CDR2 (germline): SGHRS, YFSETQ. The V end lost 3 bases, the J end lost 1 base, and 4 bases lay between the germline ends. CDR3 length: 13 amino acids. DNA of the CDR3: TGCGCCAGCAGCTCTCGGAACACCGGGGAGCTGTTTTTT. Translating gives CASSSRNTGELFF.